One and the same sample provided the 2 T cell receptor beta chains below, sequenced in a study of T-cell reconstitution after alpha-beta-depleted transplantation in children. Unique molecular identifiers were used to barcode this TCRbeta library. Using its own MiXCR run on the PCR reads, TCRdb lists one record per CDR3 protein. The table lists around 680,000 distinct CDR3 sequences, approximately 17% of them singletons, with 0.8% to 1.1% in the top ten. The sample here was PBMCs from the stem cell graft donor, taken from the stem cell graft. Receptor source: a human donor who donated a stem cell graft to a child with acute myeloid leukemia.

The chain uses TRBV21-1 and TRBJ2-3; the table's D call, TRBD2, has no DNA check behind it. TRBV21-1 counts as a pseudogene. CDR3 length: 16 amino acids. The CDR3 region is CASSNVAGEFTDTQYF. In DNA, the CDR3 is TGTGCCAGCAGCAACGTAGCGGGGGAGTTCACAGATACGCAGTATTTT.

This clonotype was observed at least ten times. J is TRBJ2-5 and V is TRBV6-6; D remains ambiguous. Trimming removed 1 base at V and 4 bases at J, with 4 bases between. This CDR3 has 12 residues. Germline lookup yields CDR1 MNHNY and CDR2 SVGAGI (reference sequence). The CDR3 DNA sequence: TGTGCCAGCAGTTACTTCAGAGAGACCCAGTACTTC. This sequence encodes CASSYFRETQYF.